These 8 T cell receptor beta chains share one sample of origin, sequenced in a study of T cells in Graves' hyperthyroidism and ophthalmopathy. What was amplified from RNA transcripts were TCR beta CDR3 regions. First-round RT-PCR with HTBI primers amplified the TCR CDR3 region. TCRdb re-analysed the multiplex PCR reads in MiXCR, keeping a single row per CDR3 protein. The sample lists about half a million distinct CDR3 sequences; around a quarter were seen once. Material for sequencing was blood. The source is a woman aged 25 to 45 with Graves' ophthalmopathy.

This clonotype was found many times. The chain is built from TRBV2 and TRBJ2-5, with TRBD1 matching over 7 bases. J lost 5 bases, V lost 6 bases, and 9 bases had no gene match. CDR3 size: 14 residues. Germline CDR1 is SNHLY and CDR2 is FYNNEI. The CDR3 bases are TGTGCCAGCAGGGACTCGACAGGGACGGAGACCCAGTACTTC. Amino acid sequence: CASRDSTGTETQYF.

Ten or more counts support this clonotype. DNA of the CDR3: TGCAGCGCACTGGGACTACCACTCTACGAGCAGTACTTC. Translating it yields CSALGLPLYEQYF. The chain employs TRBV29-1 and TRBJ2-7; the match to TRBD2 covers 7 bases. CDR1 is SQVTM, CDR2 ANQGSEA, per germline. V dropped 7 bases and J dropped 3; count of bases not matched to a gene: 9. There are 13 residues in the CDR3.

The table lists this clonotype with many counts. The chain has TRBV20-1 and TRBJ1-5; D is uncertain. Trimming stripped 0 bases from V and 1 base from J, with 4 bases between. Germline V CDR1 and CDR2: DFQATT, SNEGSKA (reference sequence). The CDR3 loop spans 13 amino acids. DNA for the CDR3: TGCAGTGCTAGAGACAAAAGCAATCAGCCCCAGCATTTT. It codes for CSARDKSNQPQHF.

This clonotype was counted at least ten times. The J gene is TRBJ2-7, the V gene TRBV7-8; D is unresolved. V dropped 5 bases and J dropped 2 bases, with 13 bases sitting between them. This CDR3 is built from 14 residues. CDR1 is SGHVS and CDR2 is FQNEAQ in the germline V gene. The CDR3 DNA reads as TGTGCCAGCAGCACCAAGACACCCACCTACGAGCAGTACTTC. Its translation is CASSTKTPTYEQYF.

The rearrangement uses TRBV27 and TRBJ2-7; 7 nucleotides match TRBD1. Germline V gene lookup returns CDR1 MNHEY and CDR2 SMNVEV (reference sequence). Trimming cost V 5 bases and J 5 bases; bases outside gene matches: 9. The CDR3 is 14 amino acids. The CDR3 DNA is TGTGCCAGCAGTCAGTGGACAGGAGGACACGAGCAGTACTTC. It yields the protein CASSQWTGGHEQYF.

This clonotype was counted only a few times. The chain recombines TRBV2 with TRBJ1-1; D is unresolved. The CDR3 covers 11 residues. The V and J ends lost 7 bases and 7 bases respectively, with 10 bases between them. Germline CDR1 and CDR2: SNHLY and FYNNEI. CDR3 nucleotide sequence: TGTGCCAGCATGACAAGTTTTGAAGCTTTCTTT. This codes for CASMTSFEAFF. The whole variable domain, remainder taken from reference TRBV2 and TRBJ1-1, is EPEVTQTPSHQVTQMGQEVILRCVPISNHLYFYWYRQILGQKVEFLVSFYNNEISEKSEIFDDQFSVERPDGSNFTLKIRSTKLEDSAMYFCASMTSFEAFFGQGTRLTVV.

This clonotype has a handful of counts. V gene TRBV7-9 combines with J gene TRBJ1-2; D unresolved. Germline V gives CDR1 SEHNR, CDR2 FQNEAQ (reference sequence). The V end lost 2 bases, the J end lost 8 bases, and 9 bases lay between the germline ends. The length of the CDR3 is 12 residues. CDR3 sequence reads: CASSLNRRGYTF. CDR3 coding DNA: TGTGCCAGCAGCTTAAATCGGCGGGGCTACACCTTC.

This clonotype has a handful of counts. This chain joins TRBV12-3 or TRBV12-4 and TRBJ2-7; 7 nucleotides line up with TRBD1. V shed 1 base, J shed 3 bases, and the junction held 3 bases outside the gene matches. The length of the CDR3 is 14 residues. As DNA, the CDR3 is TGTGCCAGCAGTTTAGGGGACAGAAACTACGAGCAGTACTTC. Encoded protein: CASSLGDRNYEQYF.